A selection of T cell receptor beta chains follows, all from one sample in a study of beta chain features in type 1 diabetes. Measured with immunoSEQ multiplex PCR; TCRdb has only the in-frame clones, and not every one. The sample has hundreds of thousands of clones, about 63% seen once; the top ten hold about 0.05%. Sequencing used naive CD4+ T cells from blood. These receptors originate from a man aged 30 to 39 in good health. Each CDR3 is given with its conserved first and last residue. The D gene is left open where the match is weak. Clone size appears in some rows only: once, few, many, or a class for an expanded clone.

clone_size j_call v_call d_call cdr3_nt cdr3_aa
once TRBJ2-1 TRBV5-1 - TGCGCCAGCAGCAATACAGGTGGTTTGCAGCAGTTCTTC CASSNTGGLQQFF
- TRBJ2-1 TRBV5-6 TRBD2 TGTGCCAGCAGCGCAACTAGCGGCAGGGCCGATGAGCAGTTCTTC CASSATSGRADEQFF
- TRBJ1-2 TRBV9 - TGTGCCAGCAGCGTAGTAGACGGGGGAGGCTACACCTTC CASSVVDGGGYTF
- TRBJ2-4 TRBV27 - TGTGCCAGCAGTTGGGAGGGGGTAGCCAAAAACATTCAGTACTTC CASSWEGVAKNIQYF
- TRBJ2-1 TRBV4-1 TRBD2 TGCGCCAGCAGCTACCCCGGGACTAGCGGGAACAATGAGCAGTTCTTC CASSYPGTSGNNEQFF
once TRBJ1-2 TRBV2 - TGTGCCAGCGTGGACAGCCCCGGGGGCTACACCTTC CASVDSPGGYTF
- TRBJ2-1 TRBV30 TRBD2 TGTGCCTGGAGTGGGGCTAGCGGCTCCTACAATGAGCAGTTCTTC CAWSGASGSYNEQFF
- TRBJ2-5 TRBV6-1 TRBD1 TGTGCCAGCAGATCGGGACAGAGAGAGACCCAGTACTTC CASRSGQRETQYF
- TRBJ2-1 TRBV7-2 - TGTGCCAGCAGCTTAGTGGGTAGCGGCAATGAGCAGTTCTTC CASSLVGSGNEQFF
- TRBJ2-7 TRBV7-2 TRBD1 TGTGCCAGCAGCACGACAGGGGGCTCCTACGAGCAGTACTTC CASSTTGGSYEQYF
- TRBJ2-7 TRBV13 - TGTGCCAGCAGCTTAATGCGGGGAACCCGCGAGCAGTACTTC CASSLMRGTREQYF
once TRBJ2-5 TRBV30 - TGTGCCTGGAGTATACTCTTCCAAGAGACCCAGTACTTC CAWSILFQETQYF